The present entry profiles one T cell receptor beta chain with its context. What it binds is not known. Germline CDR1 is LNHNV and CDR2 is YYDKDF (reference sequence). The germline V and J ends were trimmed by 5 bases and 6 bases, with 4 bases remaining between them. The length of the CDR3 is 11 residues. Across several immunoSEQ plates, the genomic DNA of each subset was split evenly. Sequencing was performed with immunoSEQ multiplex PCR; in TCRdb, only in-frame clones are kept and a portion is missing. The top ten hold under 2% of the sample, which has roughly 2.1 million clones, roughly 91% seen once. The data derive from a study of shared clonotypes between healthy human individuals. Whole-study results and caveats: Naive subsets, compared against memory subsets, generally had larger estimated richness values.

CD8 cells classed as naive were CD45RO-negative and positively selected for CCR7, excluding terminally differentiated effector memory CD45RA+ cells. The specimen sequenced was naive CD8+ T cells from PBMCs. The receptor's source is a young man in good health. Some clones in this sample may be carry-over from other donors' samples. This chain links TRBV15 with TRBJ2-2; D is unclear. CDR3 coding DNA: TGTGCCACCAGCGGGTCCGGGGAGCTGTTTTTT. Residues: CATSGSGELFF. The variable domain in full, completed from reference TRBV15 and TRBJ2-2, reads DAMVIQNPRYQVTQFGKPVTLSCSQTLNHNVMYWYQQKSSQAPKLLFHYYDKDFNNEADTPDNFQSRRPNTSFCFLDIRSPGLGDTAMYLCATSGSGELFFGEGSRLTVL.